One and the same sample provided the 23 T cell receptor beta chains below, sequenced in a study of blood T cell repertoires in COVID-19. Libraries were prepared by immunoSEQ multiplex PCR; TCRdb keeps only in-frame clonotypes and omits some of them. This table holds about 140,000 clones, around 80% found once. The sample taken for sequencing was PBMCs or T cells enriched from blood (not recorded which). Receptor source: a woman between 18 and 29 years old who had been exposed to COVID-19.

A remark on this clone: Relative to the germline gene, one junction end is altered; a read error may explain this. The chain links TRBV18 to TRBJ2-3; TRBD2 aligns across 12 bases. This CDR3 comprises 18 residues. CDR1 is KGHSH and CDR2 is LQKENI in the germline V gene. CDR3 coding DNA: TGTGCCAGCCCACCCCAGACTAGCGGGAGAGCCTACACAGATACGCAGTATTTT. Its protein is CASPPQTSGRAYTDTQYF. The full variable domain, its missing parts supplied by reference TRBV18 and TRBJ2-3, is NAGVMQNPRHLVRRRGQEARLRCSPMKGHSHVYWYRQLPEEGLKFMVYLQKENIIDESGMPKERFSAEFPKEGPSILRIQQVVRGDSAAYFCASPPQTSGRAYTDTQYFGPGTRLTVL.

The genes are TRBV5-4 and TRBJ2-5; TRBD2 agrees at 14 bases. V lost 4 bases to trimming and J lost 2 bases; unmatched junction nucleotides: 10. CDR3 length: 18 amino acids. Germline loops: CDR1 SGHNT, CDR2 YYREEE (reference sequence). The CDR3 nucleotides read TGTGCCAGCAGCCCAGGGACTAGCGGGAGTTACCTTCAAGAGACCCAGTACTTC. Protein: CASSPGTSGSYLQETQYF.

The rearrangement joins TRBV7-3 to TRBJ2-1; D is undetermined. Germline V gene data show CDR1 as SGHTA and CDR2 as FQGTGA. CDR3 length equals 13 residues. Trimming removed 1 base at V and 8 bases at J, with 9 bases between. The CDR3 sequence: CASSLNMGHEQFF. Written as DNA, the CDR3 is TGTGCCAGCAGCTTAAACATGGGCCATGAGCAGTTCTTC.

This chain links TRBV2 with TRBJ1-2; TRBD1 matches at 9 bases. Germline V lookup: CDR1 SNHLY, CDR2 FYNNEI. The trim removed 10 bases at V and 6 bases at J, leaving 9 bases unmatched. This CDR3 contains 13 residues. The DNA of the CDR3 is TGTGCCATAAGGACAGGGGAATCTGATGGCTACACCTTC. Encoded protein: CAIRTGESDGYTF.

This clone occurred once. The CDR3, as DNA: TGTGCCAGCAGTCAGGACAGGGGTGGGACAGATACGCAGTATTTT. Its translation: CASSQDRGGTDTQYF. V usage is TRBV27 and J usage is TRBJ2-3; 9 bases match TRBD1. CDR1 and CDR2 from the germline V gene are MNHEY and SMNVEV (reference sequence). V was clipped by 5 bases and J by 3 bases; unmatched bases: 6. The CDR3 length is 15 residues.

This clone was seen only once. The chain recombines TRBV19 with TRBJ1-4; maybe TRBD1 (6 bases). Germline-derived CDR1 and CDR2 are LNHDA and SQIVND (reference sequence). Trimming took 5 bases from V and 8 from J, leaving 18 bases between them. This CDR3 is 15 amino acids long. CDR3: CASSGPAAGEEKLFF. The CDR3 nucleotides are TGTGCCAGTAGTGGTCCGGCGGCAGGGGAAGAAAAACTGTTTTTT. The entire variable domain, with the rest obtained from reference TRBV19 and TRBJ1-4, is as follows: DGGITQSPKYLFRKEGQNVTLSCEQNLNHDAMYWYRQDPGQGLRLIYYSQIVNDFQKGDIAEGYSVSREKKESFPLTVTSAQKNPTAFYLCASSGPAAGEEKLFFGSGTQLSVL.

The CDR3 loop is CASSPSTGWGTEAFF. The CDR3 nucleotides are TGCGCCAGCAGCCCCTCGACAGGGTGGGGGACTGAAGCTTTCTTT. The genes are TRBV4-1 and TRBJ1-1; 7 bases agree with TRBD1. Trimming removed 4 bases from V and 5 bases from J; junction bases left unmatched: 10. Looked up from germline, CDR1 is MGHRA and CDR2 is YSYEKL. The CDR3 spans 15 residues.

V usage is TRBV6-2 or TRBV6-3 and J usage is TRBJ2-2, with 13 bases fitting TRBD2. The germline V gene encodes CDR1 MNHEY and CDR2 SVGEGT. The trim removed 2 bases at V and 0 bases at J, leaving 9 bases unmatched. The CDR3 spans 20 residues. CDR3: CASSYLGTSGAIANTGELFF. CDR3 in DNA: TGTGCCAGCAGTTACCTTGGGACTAGCGGGGCCATAGCGAACACCGGGGAGCTGTTTTTT.

This chain joins TRBV3-1 (or the pseudogene TRBV3-2) and TRBJ1-1; D ambiguous. The CDR3 runs 15 residues. Germline CDR1 is LGHDT and CDR2 is YNNKEL (reference sequence). V was pared by 1 base and J by 6 bases, with 15 bases between. The CDR3 DNA reads TGTGCCAGCAGCCAAGTGGGGAGGGATGGGGCTGAAGCTTTCTTT. Translation: CASSQVGRDGAEAFF.

V and J are TRBV7-3 and TRBJ1-5; a possible D gene is TRBD1 (5 bases). This CDR3 spans 15 amino acids. Trimming shortened V by 1 base and J by 4 bases, and 11 bases separated the two germline ends. Germline CDR1 reads SGHTA; CDR2 reads FQGTGA. The CDR3 region is CASSLRGPENQPQHF. In DNA form, the CDR3 reads TGTGCCAGCAGCTTAAGGGGCCCAGAAAATCAGCCCCAGCATTTT.

The chain couples TRBV7-2 to TRBJ1-1; 8 bases fit TRBD1. Germline CDR1 is SGHTA and CDR2 is FQGNSA. This CDR3 has 18 amino acids. V shed 1 base, J shed 0 bases, and the junction held 10 bases outside the gene matches. The DNA for the CDR3 is TGTGCCAGCAGCTTAGTCGGGGCAGGGGGCAGGGTGAACACTGAAGCTTTCTTT. Translation: CASSLVGAGGRVNTEAFF.

The V call is TRBV19, the J call TRBJ1-1; D unclear. V dropped 7 bases and J dropped 5 bases, with 8 bases sitting between them. Germline V gene lookup returns CDR1 LNHDA and CDR2 SQIVND (reference sequence). The CDR3 length is 11 residues. CDR3 nucleotides: TGTGCCAGTATATTATCTACTGAAGCTTTCTTT. Translated, it gives CASILSTEAFF.

This clone was detected only a few times. The junction and the germline gene differ at one end; a read error may be behind it. This chain uses TRBV20-1 with TRBJ1-2; 7 nucleotides agree with TRBD1. The CDR3 length is 11 residues. Germline CDR1 and CDR2: DFQATT and SNEGSKA (reference sequence). The CDR3 here is CSARAPGTDFF. The CDR3 DNA follows: TGCAGTGCTAGAGCGCCGGGGACAGATTTCTTC.

The V gene is TRBV2, the J gene TRBJ1-6; possible D gene TRBD1, 5 bases. V was shortened by 7 bases and J by 8 bases, with 12 bases between the two germline ends. This CDR3 comprises 13 residues. The germline V gene has CDR1 SNHLY and CDR2 FYNNEI. The CDR3 loop is CASNAGKDSPLHF. In DNA, the CDR3 is TGTGCCAGCAACGCAGGGAAGGATTCACCCCTCCACTTT.

The chain combines TRBV7-9 with TRBJ1-6; unclear D gene. CDR3 length: 14 residues. Germline CDR1 reads SEHNR; CDR2 reads FQNEAQ (reference sequence). V shed 5 bases and J shed 10 bases, with 15 bases lying between them. The CDR3: CASSPDPLGSPLHF. In DNA, the CDR3 is TGTGCCAGCAGCCCCGACCCCTTGGGCTCACCCCTCCACTTT.

This chain links TRBV30 with TRBJ1-3; a weak D match, TRBD1 (6 bases). The germline gives CDR1 GTSNPN, CDR2 SVGIG (reference sequence). V was pared by 5 bases and J by 7 bases, with 21 bases between. The CDR3 has 15 amino acids. The CDR3 protein is CAWDTGTPLRNTIYF. The CDR3 DNA is TGTGCCTGGGATACCGGGACACCCTTACGCAACACCATATATTTT.

The J gene is TRBJ2-1, the V gene TRBV7-9; D might be TRBD2 (6 bases). Trimming cost V 6 bases and J 2 bases, with 20 bases left between them. The CDR3 is 17 residues long. Germline V gene data show CDR1 as SEHNR and CDR2 as FQNEAQ (reference sequence). The DNA of the CDR3 is TGTGCCAGCAGTTCCAACCTAGCGTACATTACCTACAATGAGCAGTTCTTC. It is translated as CASSSNLAYITYNEQFF.

This clone occurred once. The V gene is TRBV11-2, the J gene TRBJ1-2; TRBD1 is a possible D gene (5 bases). The CDR3 covers 13 residues. With 0 bases removed from V and 4 bases from J, the gap between germline ends came to 6 bases. Germline V gene lookup returns CDR1 SGHAT and CDR2 FQNNGV. CDR3 residues: CASSLDTGYGYTF. CDR3 nucleotide sequence: TGTGCCAGCAGCTTAGATACAGGCTATGGCTACACCTTC. Full variable domain (outside the CDR3, taken from reference TRBV11-2 and TRBJ1-2): EAGVAQSPRYKIIEKRQSVAFWCNPISGHATLYWYQQILGQGPKLLIQFQNNGVVDDSQLPKDRFSAERLKGVDSTLKIQPAKLEDSAVYLCASSLDTGYGYTFGSGTRLTVV.

The gene calls are TRBV9 and TRBJ1-3; D might be TRBD1 (6 bases). Germline V CDR1 and CDR2: SGDLS, YYNGEE. There are 16 residues in the CDR3. V lost 4 bases to trimming and J lost 2 bases, with 16 bases between them. The CDR3 DNA reads as TGTGCCAGCAGCCCTCGAACAGGGCTGACTGGAAACACCATATATTTT. It translates to CASSPRTGLTGNTIYF.

This chain uses TRBV7-3 with TRBJ2-2; D is perhaps TRBD2 (6 bases). This CDR3 contains 16 residues. Germline CDR1 SGHTA, CDR2 FQGTGA. V was shortened by 0 bases and J by 6 bases, with 14 bases between the two germline ends. CDR3 nucleotides: TGTGCCAGCAGCTTAACGTATGGAGGGCGATCCGGGGAGCTGTTTTTT. Translation gives CASSLTYGGRSGELFF.

The gene calls are TRBV29-1 and TRBJ2-1; the match to TRBD2 covers 8 bases. V gave up 6 bases and J gave up 2 bases; unmatched junction bases: 9. Germline loops: CDR1 SQVTM, CDR2 ANQGSEA. This CDR3 contains 15 residues. The CDR3 region is CSVAGLGGPYNEQFF. The CDR3 DNA sequence: TGCAGCGTCGCGGGACTAGGGGGGCCCTACAATGAGCAGTTCTTC.

The chain carries TRBV29-1 and TRBJ1-3; a possible D gene is TRBD1 (5 bases). CDR1 is SQVTM and CDR2 is ANQGSEA in the germline V gene. There are 14 residues in the CDR3. V was cut by 6 bases and J by 0 bases, with 12 bases left in between. This chain's CDR3 is CSVAGGISGNTIYF. In nucleotides, the CDR3 is TGCAGCGTGGCCGGGGGGATCTCTGGAAACACCATATATTTT.

This clone turned up a few times. This chain uses TRBV9 with TRBJ2-2, with 9 bases identical to TRBD1. This CDR3 region has 15 residues. Germline CDR1 SGDLS, CDR2 YYNGEE. Losses at the gene ends were 5 bases for V and 0 bases for J; bases not matched to a gene: 2. This chain's CDR3 is CASRRQGANTGELFF. The CDR3 DNA reads TGTGCCAGCAGAAGACAGGGGGCGAACACCGGGGAGCTGTTTTTT.